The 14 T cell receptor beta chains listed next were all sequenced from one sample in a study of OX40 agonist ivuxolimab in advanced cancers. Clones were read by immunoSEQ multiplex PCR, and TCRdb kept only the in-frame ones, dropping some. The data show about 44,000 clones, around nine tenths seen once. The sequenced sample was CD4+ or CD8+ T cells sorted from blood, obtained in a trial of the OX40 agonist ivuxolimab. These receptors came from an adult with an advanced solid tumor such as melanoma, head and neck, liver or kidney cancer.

Here the CDR3 DNA reads TGTGCCAGCAGTTTATTTGGGCCGACAGATACGCAGTATTTT. Its translation: CASSLFGPTDTQYF. The chain joins TRBV27 to TRBJ2-3; D is undetermined. Germline V CDR1 and CDR2: MNHEY, SMNVEV (reference sequence). The CDR3 sequence is 14 residues long. Trimming took off 1 base at V and 3 bases at J, with 8 bases between the two ends.

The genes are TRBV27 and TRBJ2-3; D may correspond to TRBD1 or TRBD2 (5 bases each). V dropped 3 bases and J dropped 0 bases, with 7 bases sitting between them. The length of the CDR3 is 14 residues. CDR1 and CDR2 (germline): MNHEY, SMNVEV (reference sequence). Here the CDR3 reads CASSFWDSTDTQYF. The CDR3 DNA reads TGTGCCAGCAGTTTCTGGGACAGCACAGATACGCAGTATTTT.

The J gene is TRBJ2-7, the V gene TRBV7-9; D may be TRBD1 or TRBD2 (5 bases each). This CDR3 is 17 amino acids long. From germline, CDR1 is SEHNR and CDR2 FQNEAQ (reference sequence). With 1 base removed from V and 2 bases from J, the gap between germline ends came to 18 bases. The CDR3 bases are TGTGCCAGCAGCTTAGTAGGATGGGGGAGTGATACCTACGAGCAGTACTTC. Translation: CASSLVGWGSDTYEQYF.

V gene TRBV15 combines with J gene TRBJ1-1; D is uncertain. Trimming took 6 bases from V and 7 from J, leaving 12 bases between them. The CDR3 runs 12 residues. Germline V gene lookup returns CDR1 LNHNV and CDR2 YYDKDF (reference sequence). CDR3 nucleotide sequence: TGTGCCACCAGTAAGGTAGGGCTTGAAGCTTTCTTT. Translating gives CATSKVGLEAFF. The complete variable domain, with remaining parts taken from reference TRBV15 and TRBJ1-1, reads DAMVIQNPRYQVTQFGKPVTLSCSQTLNHNVMYWYQQKSSQAPKLLFHYYDKDFNNEADTPDNFQSRRPNTSFCFLDIRSPGLGDTAMYLCATSKVGLEAFFGQGTRLTVV.

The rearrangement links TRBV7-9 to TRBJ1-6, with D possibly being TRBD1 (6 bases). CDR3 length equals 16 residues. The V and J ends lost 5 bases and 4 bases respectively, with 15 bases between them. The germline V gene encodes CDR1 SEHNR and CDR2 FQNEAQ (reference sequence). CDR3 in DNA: TGTGCCAGCAGCCTAAGGCCAGGACAGTATAATTCACCCCTCCACTTT. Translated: CASSLRPGQYNSPLHF.

CDR3 sequence (DNA): TGTGCCAGCAGTGACAGGGCAGCCTACGAGCAGTACTTC. Residues: CASSDRAAYEQYF. The rearrangement uses TRBV28 and TRBJ2-7; 7 nucleotides match TRBD1. Germline-derived CDR1 and CDR2 are MDHEN and SYDVKM. The CDR3 runs to 13 residues. J lost 2 bases, V lost 5 bases, and 3 bases had no gene match. The full variable domain, with the rest looked up from reference TRBV28 and TRBJ2-7, is DVKVTQSSRYLVKRTGEKVFLECVQDMDHENMFWYRQDPGLGLRLIYFSYDVKMKEKGDIPEGYSVSREKKERFSLILESASTNQTSMYLCASSDRAAYEQYFGPGTRLTVT.

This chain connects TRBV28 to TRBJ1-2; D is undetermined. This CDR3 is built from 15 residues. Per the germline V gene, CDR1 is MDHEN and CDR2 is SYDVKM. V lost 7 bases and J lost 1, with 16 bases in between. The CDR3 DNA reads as TGTGCCAGCATACCTACGGGCAGGAGTAACTATGGCTACACCTTC. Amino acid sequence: CASIPTGRSNYGYTF.

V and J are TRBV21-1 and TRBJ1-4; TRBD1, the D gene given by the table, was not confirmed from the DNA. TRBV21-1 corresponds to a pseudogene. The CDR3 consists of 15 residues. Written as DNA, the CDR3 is TGTGCCAGCAGCATTACAGGGCCGCCTAATGAAAAACTGTTTTTT. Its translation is CASSITGPPNEKLFF.

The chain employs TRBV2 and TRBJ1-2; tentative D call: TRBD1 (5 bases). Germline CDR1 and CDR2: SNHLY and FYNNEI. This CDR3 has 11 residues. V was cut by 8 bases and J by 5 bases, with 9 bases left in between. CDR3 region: CASDGGYGYTF. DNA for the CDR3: TGTGCCAGCGATGGGGGGTATGGCTACACCTTC.

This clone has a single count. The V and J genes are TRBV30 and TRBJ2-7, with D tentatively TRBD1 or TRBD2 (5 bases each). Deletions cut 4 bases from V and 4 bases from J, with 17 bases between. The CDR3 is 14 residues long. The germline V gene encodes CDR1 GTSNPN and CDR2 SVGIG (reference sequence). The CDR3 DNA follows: TGTGCCTGGACCGTCGGGACGGGACCTTACGAGCAGTACTTC. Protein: CAWTVGTGPYEQYF.

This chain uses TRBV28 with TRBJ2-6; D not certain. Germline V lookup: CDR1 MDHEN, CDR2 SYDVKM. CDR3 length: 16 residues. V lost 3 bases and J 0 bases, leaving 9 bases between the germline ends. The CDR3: CASSFVSSSGANVLTF. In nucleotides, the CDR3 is TGTGCCAGCAGTTTTGTCTCGAGCTCTGGGGCCAACGTCCTGACTTTC.

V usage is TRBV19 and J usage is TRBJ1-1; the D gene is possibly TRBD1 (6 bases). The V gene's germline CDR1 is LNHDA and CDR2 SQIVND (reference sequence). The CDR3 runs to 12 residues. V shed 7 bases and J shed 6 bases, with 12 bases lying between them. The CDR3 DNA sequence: TGTGCCAGTAATCTGGGGGCGGCTGAAGCTTTCTTT. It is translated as CASNLGAAEAFF.

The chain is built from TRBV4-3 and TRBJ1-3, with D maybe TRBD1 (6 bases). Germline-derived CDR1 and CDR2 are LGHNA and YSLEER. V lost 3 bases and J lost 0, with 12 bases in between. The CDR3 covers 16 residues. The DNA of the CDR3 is TGCGCCAGCAGCCAGGTCAGGGGTAGCTCTGGAAACACCATATATTTT. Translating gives CASSQVRGSSGNTIYF.

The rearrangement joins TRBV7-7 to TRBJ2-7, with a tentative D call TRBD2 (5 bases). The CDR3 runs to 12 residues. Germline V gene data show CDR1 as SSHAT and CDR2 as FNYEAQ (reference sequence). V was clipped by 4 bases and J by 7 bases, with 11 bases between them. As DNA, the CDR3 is TGTGCCAGCAGCTCGGCAGAGGGTGAGCAGTACTTC. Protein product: CASSSAEGEQYF.